This TCR beta chain was captured by sequencing in a study of T cell responses to AZD1222 COVID-19 vaccine. Profiled with immunoSEQ multiplex PCR; TCRdb holds only in-frame clones, not every one. The data contain tens of thousands of clones, 85% to 90% of them singletons. Concerning this clone: The target antigen is unknown.

Study-wide results and limits: White British people made up most donors, females outnumbered males, and clonal diversity was possibly underestimated. Repertoire sampling happened only post peak T cell response. Nearly half of spike-specific TCRs reportedly target unmutated variant regions. Of the AZD1222 recipients, only 5 to 7 were seropositive at baseline.

Per the germline V gene, CDR1 is SGHAT and CDR2 is FQNNGV. Trimming took off 5 bases at V and 5 bases at J, with 15 bases between the two ends. This CDR3 has 14 residues. Source: peripheral blood, taken 28 days after the second AZD1222 dose. The gene calls are TRBV11-2 and TRBJ1-1, with D possibly matching TRBD1 (6 bases). The sequence came from an adult who received the AZD1222 COVID-19 vaccine. For the CDR3, the DNA is TGTGCCAGCAGCCGGAACAGGGAGCTGACTGAAGCTTTCTTT. Translated: CASSRNRELTEAFF.